The 32 T cell receptor beta chains presented below share a single source sample, sequenced in a study of response to subunit inactivated influenza vaccine. MiXCR, applied by TCRdb to the RT-PCR reads, yields one record per CDR3 protein. This sample has 600,000 to 700,000 distinct CDR3 sequences, with around 15% found just once. The sample was PBMCs from blood, taken approximately 15 days before vaccination. These receptors all stem from a man aged 50 to 60 who received an inactivated influenza vaccine.

The chain couples TRBV20-1 to TRBJ2-7, with 11 bases matching TRBD2. After removal of 2 bases from V and 1 base from J, the junction contained 7 bases not matched to a gene. Per the germline V gene, CDR1 is DFQATT and CDR2 is SNEGSKA (reference sequence). CDR3 length: 16 residues. CDR3 nucleotides: TGCAGTGCTAGAATCCCCCTAGCGGGGGGATCCTACGAGCAGTACTTC. This translates into CSARIPLAGGSYEQYF.

The chain has TRBV29-1 and TRBJ1-2, with D perhaps TRBD1 (5 bases). The CDR3 length is 12 residues. With 7 bases removed from V and 7 bases from J, the gap between germline ends came to 16 bases. The germline V gene encodes CDR1 SQVTM and CDR2 ANQGSEA. This chain's CDR3 is CSGGTVGFGYTF. In DNA form, the CDR3 reads TGCAGCGGAGGGACGGTCGGCTTTGGCTACACCTTC.

This clonotype has only a few counts. This chain links TRBV20-1 with TRBJ2-4; the D gene could be TRBD1 or TRBD2 (6 bases each). V lost 0 bases, J lost 7 bases, and 7 bases lay in between. Per germline, CDR1 DFQATT and CDR2 SNEGSKA (reference sequence). The CDR3 is 12 amino acids. The CDR3 here is CSAREGGNIQYF. Here the CDR3 DNA reads TGCAGTGCTAGAGAAGGGGGGAACATTCAGTACTTC.

This clonotype was found a few times. CDR3 sequence: CATSSRALGEQYF. CDR3 nucleotides: TGTGCCACCAGCAGTCGAGCCCTGGGGGAGCAGTACTTC. The chain employs TRBV15 and TRBJ2-7; D gene ambiguous. The CDR3 length is 13 residues. Germline V gene lookup returns CDR1 LNHNV and CDR2 YYDKDF (reference sequence). V lost 3 bases to trimming and J lost 7 bases, with 13 bases between them.

This rearrangement joins TRBV5-1 to TRBJ2-7; tentative D call: TRBD1 (6 bases). The CDR3 runs to 16 residues. The germline CDR1 and CDR2 sequences are SGHRS and YFSETQ. V shed 4 bases and J shed 0 bases, with 17 bases lying between them. This CDR3 is CASSPRPRTASYEQYF. DNA of the CDR3: TGCGCCAGCAGCCCCCGCCCCAGGACAGCCTCCTACGAGCAGTACTTC. Based on the CDR3 plus reference TRBV5-1 and TRBJ2-7, the full variable domain is KAGVTQTPRYLIKTRGQQVTLSCSPISGHRSVSWYQQTPGQGLQFLFEYFSETQRNKGNFPGRFSGRQFSNSRSEMNVSTLELGDSALYLCASSPRPRTASYEQYFGPGTRLTVT.

This clonotype was counted a few times. The rearrangement uses TRBV7-2 and TRBJ2-3, with D unresolved. The CDR3 length is 14 residues. V dropped 5 bases and J dropped 4 bases, with 13 bases sitting between them. Germline V gene lookup returns CDR1 SGHTA and CDR2 FQGNSA. As DNA, the CDR3 is TGTGCCAGCAGCATCCTGGGGTTCCCAGATACGCAGTATTTT. Amino acids: CASSILGFPDTQYF.

This clonotype was observed a handful of times. For the CDR3, the DNA is TGTGCCAGCAGCCGAAGCGGACCCACAGATACGCAGTATTTT. This encodes CASSRSGPTDTQYF. The genes are TRBV4-2 and TRBJ2-3; tentatively, D is TRBD2 (5 bases). Germline assignment: CDR1 LGHNA and CDR2 YNFKEQ. The CDR3 runs 14 residues. The V gene lost 4 bases and the J gene lost 2 bases, with 10 bases spanning the gap.

The rearrangement uses TRBV24-1 and TRBJ2-5; the D gene is possibly TRBD2 (6 bases). This CDR3 region has 15 residues. Trimming took off 4 bases at V and 9 bases at J, with 20 bases between the two ends. Per the germline V gene, CDR1 is KGHDR and CDR2 is SFDVKD. CDR3 residues: CATSDPRGPGEAQYF. CDR3 DNA: TGTGCCACCAGTGACCCTAGGGGTCCCGGGGAGGCCCAGTACTTC.

DNA for the CDR3: TGTGCCAGCAGCTTATCCGTCAGGGATACGCAGTATTTT. Protein: CASSLSVRDTQYF. This chain connects TRBV11-2 to TRBJ2-3, with no clear D. V lost 2 bases and J 6 bases, leaving 9 bases between the germline ends. Germline V gene lookup returns CDR1 SGHAT and CDR2 FQNNGV. The CDR3 extends over 13 amino acids. The full variable domain, rest sourced from reference TRBV11-2 and TRBJ2-3, is EAGVAQSPRYKIIEKRQSVAFWCNPISGHATLYWYQQILGQGPKLLIQFQNNGVVDDSQLPKDRFSAERLKGVDSTLKIQPAKLEDSAVYLCASSLSVRDTQYFGPGTRLTVL.

The rearrangement links TRBV19 to TRBJ2-7, with D possibly TRBD2 on 6 matching bases. The CDR3 length is 13 residues. The V and J ends lost 9 bases and 1 base respectively, with 13 bases between them. Germline V gene sequence: CDR1 LNHDA, CDR2 SQIVND (reference sequence). CDR3 sequence: CASQGLNSYEQYF. The CDR3 DNA follows: TGTGCCAGCCAGGGACTTAATTCCTACGAGCAGTACTTC.

This clonotype was counted once. The chain recombines TRBV19 with TRBJ2-7; TRBD1 agrees at 9 bases. Germline V gene lookup returns CDR1 LNHDA and CDR2 SQIVND (reference sequence). Losses at the gene ends were 1 base for V and 2 bases for J; bases not matched to a gene: 3. CDR3 length: 15 residues. This CDR3 is CASSIGGTGTYEQYF. Written as DNA, the CDR3 is TGTGCCAGTAGTATAGGCGGGACAGGGACCTACGAGCAGTACTTC.

The chain is built from TRBV7-9 and TRBJ2-5, with 8 bases aligning to TRBD2. The CDR3 is made up of 14 amino acids. Germline CDR1 and CDR2: SEHNR and FQNEAQ (reference sequence). Losses at the gene ends were 5 bases for V and 0 bases for J; bases not matched to a gene: 2. CDR3 sequence (DNA): TGTGCCAGCAGCGGACTAGCCTACCAAGAGACCCAGTACTTC. It yields the protein CASSGLAYQETQYF.

The chain carries TRBV9 and TRBJ2-7, with D perhaps matching TRBD2 (6 bases). V was pared by 0 bases and J by 0 bases, with 13 bases between. Germline CDR1 SGDLS, CDR2 YYNGEE. The CDR3 has 16 residues. The CDR3 DNA reads TGTGCCAGCAGCGTAGCTAGGGACTCGTCCTCCTACGAGCAGTACTTC. Amino acid sequence: CASSVARDSSSYEQYF.

This clonotype has a handful of counts. J is TRBJ2-2 and V is TRBV6-1; 9 bases map to TRBD2. Germline V lookup: CDR1 MNHNS, CDR2 SASEGT. V trimming: 2 bases; J trimming: 0 bases; junction bases outside the gene matches: 4. The CDR3 is made up of 17 amino acids. The CDR3 nucleotides are TGTGCCAGCAGTGAACTACGACTAGCGGCGAACACCGGGGAGCTGTTTTTT. The encoded protein is CASSELRLAANTGELFF.

The rearrangement links TRBV28 to TRBJ2-7; perhaps TRBD2 as D (5 bases). The germline V gene encodes CDR1 MDHEN and CDR2 SYDVKM. V lost 2 bases, J lost 2 bases, and 13 bases lay in between. The CDR3 loop spans 15 amino acids. CDR3 nucleotide sequence: TGTGCCAGCAGTTTAGTAGCTCGGGGAGCCTACGAGCAGTACTTC. Amino acids: CASSLVARGAYEQYF.

V usage is TRBV25-1 and J usage is TRBJ2-5; 9 nucleotides align to TRBD1. The CDR3 covers 16 residues. CDR1 is MGHDK and CDR2 is SYGVNS in the germline V gene. V gave up 3 bases and J gave up 3 bases; unmatched junction bases: 8. The chain's CDR3 is CASSETPGQGKETQYF. Written as DNA, the CDR3 is TGTGCCAGCAGTGAGACTCCGGGACAGGGAAAAGAGACCCAGTACTTC.

The chain joins TRBV28 to TRBJ1-1; D remains ambiguous. Trimming removed 5 bases from V and 1 base from J, with 11 bases in between. This CDR3 contains 14 residues. Germline CDR1 is MDHEN and CDR2 is SYDVKM. The DNA of the CDR3 is TGTGCCAGCAGTCTCTACACAGAGAACACTGAAGCTTTCTTT. Translating gives CASSLYTENTEAFF.

Many counts were recorded for this clonotype. This chain connects TRBV29-1 to TRBJ2-7, with unresolved D. Trimming stripped 5 bases from V and 3 bases from J, with 17 bases between. The CDR3 spans 14 residues. Germline V gives CDR1 SQVTM, CDR2 ANQGSEA. As DNA, the CDR3 is TGCAGCGTTTCAGTCACCCGGTCGAGCTACGAGCAGTACTTC. This codes for CSVSVTRSSYEQYF.

The genes are TRBV7-2 and TRBJ2-7; 9 nucleotides agree with TRBD1. The junction had 7 bases not matched to a gene; V was cut back by 5 bases and J by 5 bases. There are 14 residues in the CDR3. Per the germline V gene, CDR1 is SGHTA and CDR2 is FQGNSA. CDR3 DNA sequence: TGTGCCAGCAGCAAGGACAGGGGTAGCAACGAGCAGTACTTC. Amino acids: CASSKDRGSNEQYF.

This clonotype was counted a few times. The gene calls are TRBV29-1 and TRBJ1-1; 12 nucleotides agree with TRBD1. J was trimmed by 5 bases and V by 3 bases; bases with no gene match: 7. CDR1 is SQVTM and CDR2 is ANQGSEA in the germline V gene. The CDR3 length is 15 residues. The CDR3 nucleotides are TGCAGCGTTGAGGGCCGGGACAGGGGGCGGACTGAAGCTTTCTTT. Amino acids: CSVEGRDRGRTEAFF.

This clonotype has just a few counts. The chain links TRBV2 to TRBJ2-3, with 7 bases matching TRBD2. This CDR3 spans 14 amino acids. V lost 7 bases to trimming and J lost 2 bases; unmatched junction nucleotides: 6. Per germline, CDR1 SNHLY and CDR2 FYNNEI. CDR3 in amino acids: CASNRAGNTDTQYF. The CDR3 DNA is TGTGCCAGCAACCGAGCGGGGAACACAGATACGCAGTATTTT. Full variable domain (outside the CDR3, taken from reference TRBV2 and TRBJ2-3): EPEVTQTPSHQVTQMGQEVILRCVPISNHLYFYWYRQILGQKVEFLVSFYNNEISEKSEIFDDQFSVERPDGSNFTLKIRSTKLEDSAMYFCASNRAGNTDTQYFGPGTRLTVL.

This clonotype showed up just a few times. The V gene is TRBV27, the J gene TRBJ2-3; D is possibly TRBD2 (5 bases). Deletions cut 3 bases from V and 2 bases from J, with 21 bases between. CDR1 is MNHEY, CDR2 SMNVEV, per germline (reference sequence). The CDR3 totals 18 residues. The CDR3 loop is CASSFLGSAGIYTDTQYF. The CDR3, as DNA: TGTGCCAGCAGTTTTTTGGGTTCGGCGGGTATATACACAGATACGCAGTATTTT.

The V call is TRBV27, the J call TRBJ2-1; tentative D call: TRBD1 (8 bases). CDR1 is MNHEY and CDR2 is SMNVEV in the germline V gene (reference sequence). This CDR3 region has 21 residues. V shed 8 bases and J shed 3 bases, with 35 bases lying between them. CDR3 region: CASGEGGQGDLFAFRYNEQFF. The CDR3 region has the DNA TGTGCCAGCGGGGAGGGAGGACAGGGAGATTTGTTCGCCTTTCGCTACAATGAGCAGTTCTTC.

As to this clonotype: Lacking the conserved final phenylalanine or tryptophan, this CDR3 likely reflects a read error. J is TRBJ2-7 and V is TRBV10-3, with D possibly being TRBD1 (5 bases). V lost 0 bases to trimming and J lost 2 bases, with 11 bases between them. The CDR3 runs 15 residues. CDR1 is ENHRY and CDR2 is SYGVKD in the germline V gene. CDR3 amino acids: CAISESPGWTYEQYL. The CDR3 DNA sequence: TGTGCCATCAGTGAGTCGCCAGGGTGGACCTACGAGCAGTACTTA.

This clonotype was counted between two and nine times. The chain joins TRBV4-3 to TRBJ2-7, with 12 bases that match TRBD2. J gave up 4 bases and V 1 base, and 5 bases lay outside the gene matches. The CDR3 covers 16 residues. From germline, CDR1 is LGHNA and CDR2 YSLEER. CDR3 region: CASSQASGGARYEQYF. The CDR3 nucleotides are TGCGCCAGCAGCCAAGCTAGCGGGGGGGCCAGGTACGAGCAGTACTTC.

V usage is TRBV10-2 and J usage is TRBJ1-6, with D possibly matching TRBD1 (6 bases). Trimming shortened V by 5 bases and J by 8 bases, and 10 bases separated the two germline ends. Germline V CDR1 and CDR2: WSHSY, SAAADI. The CDR3 length is 13 residues. CDR3 nucleotides: TGCGCCAGCAGTCAGGGGCCGGATTCACCCCTCCACTTT. Translating gives CASSQGPDSPLHF.

This clonotype was seen many times. The CDR3 sequence: CASITGGFTGELFF. DNA of the CDR3: TGTGCCAGCATCACCGGGGGGTTCACCGGGGAGCTGTTTTTT. The chain carries TRBV7-2 and TRBJ2-2, with 7 bases identical to TRBD2. Germline CDR1 SGHTA, CDR2 FQGNSA. The CDR3 has 14 residues. The trim removed 7 bases at V and 4 bases at J, leaving 6 bases unmatched.

This clonotype was found a few times. The rearrangement joins TRBV15 to TRBJ1-2; TRBD1 matches at 7 bases. Germline V gene sequence: CDR1 LNHNV, CDR2 YYDKDF (reference sequence). V was pared by 1 base and J by 3 bases, with 11 bases of the junction left unmatched. The CDR3 contains 17 residues. CDR3 bases: TGTGCCACCAGCAGAGGTTCCGCAGGGGGAATTTACTATGGCTACACCTTC. It translates to CATSRGSAGGIYYGYTF.

The chain couples TRBV7-9 to TRBJ2-2; the D gene is possibly TRBD2 (6 bases). The CDR3 is 17 residues long. V shed 1 base and J shed 7 bases, with 19 bases lying between them. In germline, CDR1 is SEHNR, CDR2 FQNEAQ (reference sequence). CDR3 protein: CASSLGAVAGSVGELFF. The DNA for the CDR3 is TGTGCCAGCAGCTTAGGTGCGGTTGCGGGATCGGTCGGGGAGCTGTTTTTT.

This clonotype was seen at least ten times. The CDR3 loop reads CSARRGPDTQYF. As DNA, the CDR3 is TGCAGTGCTAGACGCGGGCCAGATACGCAGTATTTT. This rearrangement joins TRBV20-1 to TRBJ2-3; perhaps TRBD2 as D (5 bases). From germline, CDR1 is DFQATT and CDR2 SNEGSKA (reference sequence). Trimming pared 2 bases from V and 4 bases from J, leaving 7 bases between. The CDR3 is 12 amino acids.

This clonotype appeared a few times. The genes are TRBV9 and TRBJ2-5; possibly TRBD1 for D (6 bases). This CDR3 is 15 amino acids long. With 3 bases removed from V and 10 bases from J, the gap between germline ends came to 22 bases. Germline CDR1 and CDR2: SGDLS and YYNGEE. The CDR3 sequence: CASSAAGTTIKDQYF. In DNA form, the CDR3 reads TGTGCCAGCAGCGCGGCCGGGACAACCATCAAGGACCAGTACTTC.

This clonotype was counted many times. V gene TRBV12-3 or TRBV12-4 combines with J gene TRBJ1-5; no firm D call. The V and J ends lost 0 bases and 1 base respectively, with 4 bases between them. This CDR3 spans 14 amino acids. The CDR3 sequence is CASSLADSNQPQHF. The CDR3 DNA reads as TGTGCCAGCAGTTTAGCGGACAGCAATCAGCCCCAGCATTTT.